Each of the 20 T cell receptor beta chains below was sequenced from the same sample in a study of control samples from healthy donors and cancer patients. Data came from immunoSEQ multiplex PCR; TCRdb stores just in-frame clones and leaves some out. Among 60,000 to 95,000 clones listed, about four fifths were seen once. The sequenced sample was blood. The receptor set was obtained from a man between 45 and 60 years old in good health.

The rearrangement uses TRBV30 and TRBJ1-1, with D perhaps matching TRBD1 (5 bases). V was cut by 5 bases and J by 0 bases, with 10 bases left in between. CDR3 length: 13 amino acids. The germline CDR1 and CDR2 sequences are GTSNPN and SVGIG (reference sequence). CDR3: CAWATGMNTEAFF. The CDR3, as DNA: TGTGCCTGGGCTACAGGAATGAACACTGAAGCTTTCTTT.

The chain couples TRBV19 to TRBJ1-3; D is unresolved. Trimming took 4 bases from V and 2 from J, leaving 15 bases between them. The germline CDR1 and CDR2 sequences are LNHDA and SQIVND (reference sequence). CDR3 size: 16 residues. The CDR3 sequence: CASSTRDAATGNTIYF. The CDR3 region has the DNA TGTGCCAGTAGTACTCGAGACGCGGCTACTGGAAACACCATATATTTT. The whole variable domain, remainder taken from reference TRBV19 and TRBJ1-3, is DGGITQSPKYLFRKEGQNVTLSCEQNLNHDAMYWYRQDPGQGLRLIYYSQIVNDFQKGDIAEGYSVSREKKESFPLTVTSAQKNPTAFYLCASSTRDAATGNTIYFGEGSWLTVV.

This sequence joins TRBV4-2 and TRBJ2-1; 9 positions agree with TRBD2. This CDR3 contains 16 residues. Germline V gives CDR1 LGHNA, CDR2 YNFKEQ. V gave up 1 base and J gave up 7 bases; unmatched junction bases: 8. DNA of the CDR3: TGTGCCAGCAGCCAAGGATCGCGGGAGGGCTGGAATGAGCAGTTCTTC. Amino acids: CASSQGSREGWNEQFF.

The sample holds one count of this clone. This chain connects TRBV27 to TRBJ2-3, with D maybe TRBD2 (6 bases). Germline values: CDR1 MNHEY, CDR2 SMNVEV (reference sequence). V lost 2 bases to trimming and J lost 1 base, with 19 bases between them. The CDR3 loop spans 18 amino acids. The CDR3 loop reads CASSLTDPLLAGTDTQYF. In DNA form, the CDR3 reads TGTGCCAGCAGTTTAACCGACCCCCTCTTAGCGGGCACAGATACGCAGTATTTT.

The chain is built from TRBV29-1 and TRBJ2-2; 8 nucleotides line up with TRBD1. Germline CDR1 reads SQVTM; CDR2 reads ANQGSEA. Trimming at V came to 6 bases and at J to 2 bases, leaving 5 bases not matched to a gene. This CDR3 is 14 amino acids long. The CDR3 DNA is TGCAGCGTGCAGGGGGCTGGAAACACCGGGGAGCTGTTTTTT. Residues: CSVQGAGNTGELFF.

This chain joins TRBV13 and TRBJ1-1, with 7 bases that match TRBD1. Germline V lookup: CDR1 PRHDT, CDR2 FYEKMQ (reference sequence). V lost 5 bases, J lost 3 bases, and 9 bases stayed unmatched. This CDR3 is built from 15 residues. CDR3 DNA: TGTGCCAGCAGCGCCAACAGGGGTTTGTACACTGAAGCTTTCTTT. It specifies CASSANRGLYTEAFF. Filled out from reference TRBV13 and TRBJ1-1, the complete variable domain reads AAGVIQSPRHLIKEKRETATLKCYPIPRHDTVYWYQQGPGQDPQFLISFYEKMQSDKGSIPDRFSAQQFSDYHSELNMSSLELGDSALYFCASSANRGLYTEAFFGQGTRLTVV.

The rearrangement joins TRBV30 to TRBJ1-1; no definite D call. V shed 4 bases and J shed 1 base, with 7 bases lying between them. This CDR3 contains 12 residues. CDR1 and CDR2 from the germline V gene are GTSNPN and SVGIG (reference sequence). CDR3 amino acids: CAWNNENTEAFF. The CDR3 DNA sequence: TGTGCCTGGAACAACGAGAACACTGAAGCTTTCTTT.

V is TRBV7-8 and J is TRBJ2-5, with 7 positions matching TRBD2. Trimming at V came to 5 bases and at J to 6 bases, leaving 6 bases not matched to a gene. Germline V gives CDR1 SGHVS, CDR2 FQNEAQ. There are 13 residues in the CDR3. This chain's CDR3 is CASSTTSLKTQYF. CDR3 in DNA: TGTGCCAGCAGCACGACTAGCTTGAAGACCCAGTACTTC. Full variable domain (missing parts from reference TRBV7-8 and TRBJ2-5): GAGVSQSPRYKVAKRGQDVALRCDPISGHVSLFWYQQALGQGPEFLTYFQNEAQLDKSGLPSDRFFAERPEGSVSTLKIQRTQQEDSAVYLCASSTTSLKTQYFGPGTRLLVL.

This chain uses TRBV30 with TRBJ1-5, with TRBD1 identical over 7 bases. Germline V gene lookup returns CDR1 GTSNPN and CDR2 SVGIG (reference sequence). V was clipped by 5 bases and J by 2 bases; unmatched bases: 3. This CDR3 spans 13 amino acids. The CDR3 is CAWSDRGNQPQHF. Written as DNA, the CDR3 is TGTGCCTGGTCTGACAGGGGCAATCAGCCCCAGCATTTT.

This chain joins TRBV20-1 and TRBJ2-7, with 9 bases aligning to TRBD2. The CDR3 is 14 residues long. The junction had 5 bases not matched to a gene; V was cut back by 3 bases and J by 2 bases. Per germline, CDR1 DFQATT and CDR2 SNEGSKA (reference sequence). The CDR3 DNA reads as TGCAGTGCTAGTAACCTAGCGGGAACCTACGAGCAGTACTTC. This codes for CSASNLAGTYEQYF.

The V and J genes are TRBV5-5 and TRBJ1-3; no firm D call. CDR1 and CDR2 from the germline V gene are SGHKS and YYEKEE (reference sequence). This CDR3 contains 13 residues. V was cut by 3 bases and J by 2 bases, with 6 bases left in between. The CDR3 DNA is TGTGCCAGCAGCTGGGCAGCTGGAAACACCATATATTTT. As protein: CASSWAAGNTIYF.

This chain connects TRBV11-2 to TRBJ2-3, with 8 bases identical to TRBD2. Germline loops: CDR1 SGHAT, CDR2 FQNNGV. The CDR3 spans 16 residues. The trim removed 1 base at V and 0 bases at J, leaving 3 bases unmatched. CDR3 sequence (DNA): TGTGCCAGCAGCTTAGTGAGCGGGAGTAGCACAGATACGCAGTATTTT. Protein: CASSLVSGSSTDTQYF. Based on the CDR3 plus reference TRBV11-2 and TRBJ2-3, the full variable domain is EAGVAQSPRYKIIEKRQSVAFWCNPISGHATLYWYQQILGQGPKLLIQFQNNGVVDDSQLPKDRFSAERLKGVDSTLKIQPAKLEDSAVYLCASSLVSGSSTDTQYFGPGTRLTVL.

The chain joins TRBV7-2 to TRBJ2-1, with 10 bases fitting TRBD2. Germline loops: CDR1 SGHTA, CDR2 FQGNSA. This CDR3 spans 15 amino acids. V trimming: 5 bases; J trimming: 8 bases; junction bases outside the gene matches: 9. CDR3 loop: CASSPPGLASYEQFF. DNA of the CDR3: TGTGCCAGCAGCCCACCGGGACTAGCGTCATATGAGCAGTTCTTC.

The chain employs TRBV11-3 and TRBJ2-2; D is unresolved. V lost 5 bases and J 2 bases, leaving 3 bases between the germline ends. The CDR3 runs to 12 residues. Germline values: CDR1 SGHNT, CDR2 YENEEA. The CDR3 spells CASSLNTGELFF. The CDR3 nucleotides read TGTGCCAGCAGCCTCAACACCGGGGAGCTGTTTTTT.

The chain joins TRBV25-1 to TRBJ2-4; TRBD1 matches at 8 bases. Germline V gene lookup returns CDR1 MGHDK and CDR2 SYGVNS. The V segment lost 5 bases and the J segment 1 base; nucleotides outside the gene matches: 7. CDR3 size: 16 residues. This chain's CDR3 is CASSPRTGSAKNIQYF. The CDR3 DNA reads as TGTGCCAGCAGTCCCCGGACAGGGAGCGCCAAAAACATTCAGTACTTC. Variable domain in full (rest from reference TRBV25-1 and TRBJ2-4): EADIYQTPRYLVIGTGKKITLECSQTMGHDKMYWYQQDPGMELHLIHYSYGVNSTEKGDLSSESTVSRIRTEHFPLTLESARPSHTSQYLCASSPRTGSAKNIQYFGAGTRLSVL.

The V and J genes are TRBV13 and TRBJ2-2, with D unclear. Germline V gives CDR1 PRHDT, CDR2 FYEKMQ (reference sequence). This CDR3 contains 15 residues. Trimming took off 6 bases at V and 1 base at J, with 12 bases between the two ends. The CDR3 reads CASSRARQNTGELFF. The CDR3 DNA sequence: TGTGCCAGCAGTCGAGCCAGACAGAACACCGGGGAGCTGTTTTTT.

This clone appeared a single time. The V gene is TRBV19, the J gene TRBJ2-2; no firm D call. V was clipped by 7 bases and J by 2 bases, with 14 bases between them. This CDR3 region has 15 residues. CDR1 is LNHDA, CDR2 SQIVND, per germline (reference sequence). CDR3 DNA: TGTGCCAGTAAAGGGAACGGCGTCAACACCGGGGAGCTGTTTTTT. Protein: CASKGNGVNTGELFF.

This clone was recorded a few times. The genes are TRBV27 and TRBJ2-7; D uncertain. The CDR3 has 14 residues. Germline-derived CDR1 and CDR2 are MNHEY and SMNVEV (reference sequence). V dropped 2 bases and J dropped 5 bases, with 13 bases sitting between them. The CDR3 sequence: CASSLRWAGHEQYF. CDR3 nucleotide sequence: TGTGCCAGCAGTTTAAGGTGGGCTGGCCACGAGCAGTACTTC.

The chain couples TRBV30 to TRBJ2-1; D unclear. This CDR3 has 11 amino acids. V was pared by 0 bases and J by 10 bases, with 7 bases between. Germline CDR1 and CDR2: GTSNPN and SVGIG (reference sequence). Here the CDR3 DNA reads TGTGCCTGGAGTGTAGGTAGCGAGCAGTTCTTC. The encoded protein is CAWSVGSEQFF. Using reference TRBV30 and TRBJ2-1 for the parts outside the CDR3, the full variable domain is SQTIHQWPATLVQPVGSPLSLECTVEGTSNPNLYWYRQAAGRGLQLLFYSVGIGQISSEVPQNLSASRPQDRQFILSSKKLLLSDSGFYLCAWSVGSEQFFGPGTRLTVL.

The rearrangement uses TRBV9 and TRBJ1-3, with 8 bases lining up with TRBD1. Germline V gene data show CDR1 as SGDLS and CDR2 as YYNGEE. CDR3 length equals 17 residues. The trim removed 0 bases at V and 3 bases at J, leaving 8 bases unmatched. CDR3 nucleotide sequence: TGTGCCAGCAGCGTAGCGTTGAGACAGGGGATTGGAAACACCATATATTTT. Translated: CASSVALRQGIGNTIYF.